The 17 T cell receptor beta chains reported below all come from one sample, sequenced in a study of T cell repertoires in cytomegalovirus infection. One entry per CDR3 protein results from TCRdb running MiXCR on the reads. The table lists about 180,000 distinct CDR3 sequences, about a sixth of them singletons. Sample: CD8+ T cells from PBMCs. The receptors shown here come from a human donor in good health (CMV status not recorded). Some clones in this sample may be carry-over from other donors' samples.

This chain links TRBV7-2 with TRBJ2-7; D unclear. Trimming removed 1 base from V and 0 bases from J, with 10 bases in between. The V gene's germline CDR1 is SGHTA and CDR2 FQGNSA. The CDR3 extends over 15 amino acids. CDR3 loop: CASSLGTEYSYEQYF. The CDR3, as DNA: TGTGCCAGCAGCTTAGGGACGGAGTACTCCTACGAGCAGTACTTC.

The genes are TRBV7-9 and TRBJ2-5, with D maybe TRBD2 (7 bases). With 6 bases removed from V and 0 bases from J, the gap between germline ends came to 14 bases. This CDR3 has 15 amino acids. From germline, CDR1 is SEHNR and CDR2 FQNEAQ (reference sequence). The DNA of the CDR3 is TGTGCCAGCAGGCCAGGGGCGGGGGACCAAGAGACCCAGTACTTC. The encoded protein is CASRPGAGDQETQYF.

This clonotype was counted only a few times. J is TRBJ2-5 and V is TRBV28, with 7 nucleotides matching TRBD2. Germline CDR1 reads MDHEN; CDR2 reads SYDVKM. With 4 bases clipped from V and 2 bases from J, the junction kept 7 bases outside the gene matches. This CDR3 spans 15 amino acids. The CDR3 spells CASSSATSWQETQYF. The DNA for the CDR3 is TGTGCCAGCAGTTCTGCGACTAGCTGGCAAGAGACCCAGTACTTC. The whole variable domain, remainder taken from reference TRBV28 and TRBJ2-5, is DVKVTQSSRYLVKRTGEKVFLECVQDMDHENMFWYRQDPGLGLRLIYFSYDVKMKEKGDIPEGYSVSREKKERFSLILESASTNQTSMYLCASSSATSWQETQYFGPGTRLLVL.

This clonotype was observed a handful of times. The V and J genes are TRBV20-1 and TRBJ1-2; the match to TRBD1 covers 12 bases. Unmatched junction bases numbered 10, after V lost 0 bases and J lost 8 bases. Germline-derived CDR1 and CDR2 are DFQATT and SNEGSKA (reference sequence). The CDR3 length is 16 residues. The CDR3 coding sequence is TGCAGTGCTAGAGATGAATGGAGAGGGACAGGGGGCGGCTACACCTTC. Translation gives CSARDEWRGTGGGYTF.

This clonotype was picked up a small number of times. The J gene is TRBJ2-1, the V gene TRBV7-6; 8 bases align to TRBD1. V gave up 5 bases and J gave up 8 bases; unmatched junction bases: 11. The CDR3 extends over 15 amino acids. The V gene's germline CDR1 is SGHVS and CDR2 FNYEAQ. The CDR3 region is CASSRSGGAIDEQFF. CDR3 DNA sequence: TGTGCCAGCAGCAGATCAGGGGGCGCAATCGATGAGCAGTTCTTC.

The rearrangement links TRBV4-1 to TRBJ2-6; the D gene could be TRBD1 or TRBD2 (5 bases each). V lost 3 bases, J lost 0 bases, and 15 bases lay in between. The CDR3 contains 18 residues. Germline CDR1 reads MGHRA; CDR2 reads YSYEKL. This chain's CDR3 is CASSHRWGSLSGANVLTF. The CDR3 region has the DNA TGCGCCAGCAGCCACCGATGGGGGTCTCTCTCTGGGGCCAACGTCCTGACTTTC.

This chain connects TRBV27 to TRBJ2-1; D remains ambiguous. Germline CDR1 is MNHEY and CDR2 is SMNVEV (reference sequence). The CDR3 extends over 14 amino acids. Trimming shortened V by 2 bases and J by 0 bases, and 5 bases separated the two germline ends. The CDR3 nucleotides are TGTGCCAGCAGTTTACAGGACTCCTACAATGAGCAGTTCTTC. Its protein is CASSLQDSYNEQFF.

This clonotype was seen only a few times. The rearrangement links TRBV7-8 to TRBJ1-1; D possibly corresponds to TRBD1 (5 bases). V shed 5 bases and J shed 2 bases, with 21 bases lying between them. Germline assignment: CDR1 SGHVS and CDR2 FQNEAQ. The CDR3 sequence is 17 residues long. The CDR3 sequence: CASSLGGLGEYNTEAFF. In DNA form, the CDR3 reads TGTGCCAGCAGCCTGGGTGGGTTGGGGGAATATAACACTGAAGCTTTCTTT.

This clonotype was seen only a few times. Its ends do not fully match the called genes, so a read error is possible. The genes are TRBV7-9 and TRBJ1-6, with D tentatively TRBD1 (5 bases). The CDR3 is 14 amino acids. CDR1 is SEHNR and CDR2 is FQNEAQ in the germline V gene (reference sequence). The CDR3 DNA sequence: TGTGCCAGCACCTTAGGGTCCGGGGGAGGCACCCTCCACTTT. Translated: CASTLGSGGGTLHF.

The CDR3 protein is CSARDAVRGRHLGYEQYF. CDR3 nucleotides: TGCAGTGCTAGAGATGCAGTCAGGGGGAGGCATTTGGGCTACGAGCAGTACTTC. This chain connects TRBV20-1 to TRBJ2-7; maybe TRBD1 (7 bases). The CDR3 has 18 amino acids. Per germline, CDR1 DFQATT and CDR2 SNEGSKA (reference sequence). V was cut by 0 bases and J by 3 bases, with 24 bases left in between.

The rearrangement links TRBV7-8 to TRBJ2-5; 10 positions agree with TRBD2. V gave up 1 base and J gave up 5 bases; unmatched junction bases: 7. There are 16 residues in the CDR3. CDR1 is SGHVS and CDR2 is FQNEAQ in the germline V gene. CDR3 amino acids: CASSLGAGGPQETQYF. CDR3 DNA: TGTGCCAGCAGCTTAGGAGCGGGGGGGCCTCAGGAGACCCAGTACTTC.

V usage is TRBV7-6 and J usage is TRBJ1-1; D gene ambiguous. This CDR3 has 10 residues. Trimming cost V 5 bases and J 11 bases, with 9 bases left between them. Germline lookup yields CDR1 SGHVS and CDR2 FNYEAQ. DNA for the CDR3: TGTGCCAGCAGCCTAAACGAGGCTTTCTTT. Translated, it gives CASSLNEAFF.

This clonotype was picked up many times. The V and J genes are TRBV6-6 and TRBJ1-1; no clear D. The CDR3 totals 14 residues. V was cut by 2 bases and J by 1 base, with 8 bases left in between. In germline, CDR1 is MNHNY, CDR2 SVGAGI (reference sequence). The DNA for the CDR3 is TGTGCCAGCAGTTACGCGCCGGGGAACACTGAAGCTTTCTTT. It is translated as CASSYAPGNTEAFF.

This chain uses TRBV14 with TRBJ1-2; D unresolved. The CDR3 spans 14 residues. Germline CDR1 is SGHDN and CDR2 is FVKESK. Trimming cost V 1 base and J 4 bases, with 10 bases left between them. CDR3 protein: CASSQATRTYGYTF. The CDR3 DNA is TGTGCCAGCAGCCAAGCGACGAGGACCTATGGCTACACCTTC.

This clonotype was observed a handful of times. The chain recombines TRBV7-8 with TRBJ2-7, with D perhaps matching TRBD2 (5 bases). The V end was cut by 5 bases, the J end by 2 bases, with 10 bases between. CDR3 size: 13 residues. Per germline, CDR1 SGHVS and CDR2 FQNEAQ. CDR3 sequence reads: CASSPRGPYEQYF. CDR3 in DNA: TGTGCCAGCAGCCCCCGAGGGCCCTACGAGCAGTACTTC.

The chain carries TRBV7-9 and TRBJ1-2; D is undetermined. The CDR3 contains 16 residues. V was pared by 5 bases and J by 1 base, with 17 bases between. The germline CDR1 and CDR2 sequences are SEHNR and FQNEAQ (reference sequence). This chain's CDR3 is CASSPKSSPFNYGYTF. The CDR3 DNA follows: TGTGCCAGCAGCCCTAAGAGTTCACCCTTTAACTATGGCTACACCTTC.

This clonotype was seen a handful of times. The chain is built from TRBV6-2 or TRBV6-3 and TRBJ2-5; D remains ambiguous. There are 12 residues in the CDR3. V was pared by 2 bases and J by 1 base, with 2 bases between. Germline V lookup: CDR1 MNHEY, CDR2 SVGEGT. The CDR3 DNA sequence: TGTGCCAGCAGTTACCCCCAAGAGACCCAGTACTTC. Translation: CASSYPQETQYF.